One T cell receptor (beta chain) is described in this entry. What antigen it recognizes has not been identified. No quality values exist for individual bases; no much larger clone is one base distant. This sample is drawn from a study of glioma-infiltrating T cells (dated by TCRdb to about 2016). For the wider study: TCR alpha- and beta-chain repertoires were sequenced from glioma tissue, non-neoplastic brain tissue and matched peripheral blood mononuclear cells. To measure divergence between tissue and blood T-cell populations, each tissue-infiltrating repertoire was compared with the peripheral blood repertoire of the same patient. Three low-grade glioma patients, about 8 primary glioblastoma patients, and three non-glioma patients who contributed non-neoplastic brain tissue made up the paired cohort. Broader findings and caveats from the paper: Very few CDR3 sequences were found to be shared between tissue and blood, and this scarcity was attributed to high CDR3 diversity and limited sampling. Group comparisons were based on small numbers of patients: three non-neoplastic, three low-grade glioma and about eight glioblastoma patients. In non-neoplastic patients, VJ-independent divergence between tissue and blood fell below expectation, whereas in all gliomas, and especially in low-grade gliomas, the divergence rose above expectation.

The iRepertoire nested amplicon-rescue multiplex PCR (arm-PCR) platform was used to amplify TCR alpha and beta CDR3 regions from RNA. The input for one-step reverse transcription and amplification was about 95-450 ng of either tissue mRNA or PBMC total RNA. Following bead purification, Illumina adapters were added by a secondary multiplex PCR, and the libraries were gel-purified between 200 and 400 bp. Libraries carried internal 6-nucleotide barcodes used for demultiplexing. Sequencing of the libraries was done on an Illumina MiSeq using 2x220 or 2x250 nucleotide paired-end reads. The study's own analysis went as follows. Paired reads were merged with FLASH 1.2.11 and aligned to the GRCh37 human genome with BWA-MEM before extracting TRA and TRB reads. An IMGT-derived reference of cassette sequences and CDR3 motifs, with pseudogenes included, was used for V and J assignment. Reads were translated in three frames, and productive CDR3s were defined as those with a C...FGXG motif and no stop codons. Unique combinations of V-J cassette pair and CDR3 amino acid sequence were defined as clonotypes. Filtering of reads was based on Hamming distance, with the threshold set by the sequence error rate of each sample in mapped regions. Clones were called with MiXCR by TCRdb after fastp trimmed the public reads at Q25, and only in-frame beta chains were retained. CDR3 protein sequences are deduplicated, and each keeps its most common genes and DNA. The V and J calls come from TCRdb's annotation, not from the publication. Recorded for this sample are roughly 100,000 distinct CDR3 sequences; about 30% of them occurred a single time. The top ten constitute 44% of the sample.

Via the germline V gene, CDR1 is LGHNA and CDR2 YNFKEQ. V loses 0 bases, J loses 6 bases, and the germline ends lie 10 bases apart. From its cysteine to its phenylalanine, the CDR3 spans 14 amino acids. Only CDR3 DNA remains: 42 bases, in frame from the first base. This clonotype originated in a human donor with low-grade glioma or glioblastoma, undergoing nonglioma brain surgery, or in good health (not recorded which). Sequenced sample: glioma tissue, nonneoplastic brain tissue, or PBMCs (not recorded which). This receptor chain uses TRBV4-2 and TRBJ2-3; the D gene is unclear. The CDR3 reads CASSQDPSADTQYF. The sequenced DNA is TGTGCCAGCAGCCAAGATCCTTCCGCGGATACGCAGTATTTT.